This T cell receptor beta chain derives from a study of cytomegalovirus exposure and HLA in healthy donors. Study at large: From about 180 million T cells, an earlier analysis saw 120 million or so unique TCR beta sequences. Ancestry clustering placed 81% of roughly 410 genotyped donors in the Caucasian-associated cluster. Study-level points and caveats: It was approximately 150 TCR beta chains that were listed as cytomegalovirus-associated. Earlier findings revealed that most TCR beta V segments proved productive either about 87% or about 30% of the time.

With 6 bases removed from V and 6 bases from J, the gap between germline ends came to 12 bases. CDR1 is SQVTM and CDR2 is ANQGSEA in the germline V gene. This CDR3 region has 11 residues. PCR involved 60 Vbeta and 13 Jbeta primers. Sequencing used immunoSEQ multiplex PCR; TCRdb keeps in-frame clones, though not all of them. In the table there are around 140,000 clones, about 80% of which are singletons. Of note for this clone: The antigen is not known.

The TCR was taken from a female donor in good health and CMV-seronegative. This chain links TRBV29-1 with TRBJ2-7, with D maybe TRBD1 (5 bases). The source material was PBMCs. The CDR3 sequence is CSVNQGSEQYF. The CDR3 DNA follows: TGCAGCGTGAATCAGGGCTCCGAGCAGTACTTC.